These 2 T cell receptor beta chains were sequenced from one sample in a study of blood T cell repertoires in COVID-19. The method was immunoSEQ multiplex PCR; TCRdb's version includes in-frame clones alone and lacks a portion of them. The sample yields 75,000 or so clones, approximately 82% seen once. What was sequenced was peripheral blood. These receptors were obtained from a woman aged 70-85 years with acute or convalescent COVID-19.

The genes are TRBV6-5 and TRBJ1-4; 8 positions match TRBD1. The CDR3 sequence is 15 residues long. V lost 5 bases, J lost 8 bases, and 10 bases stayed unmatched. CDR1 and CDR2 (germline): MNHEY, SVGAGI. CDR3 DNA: TGTGCCAGCAGTCAAAGACAGGGGCAAGTGGAAAAACTGTTTTTT. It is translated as CASSQRQGQVEKLFF.

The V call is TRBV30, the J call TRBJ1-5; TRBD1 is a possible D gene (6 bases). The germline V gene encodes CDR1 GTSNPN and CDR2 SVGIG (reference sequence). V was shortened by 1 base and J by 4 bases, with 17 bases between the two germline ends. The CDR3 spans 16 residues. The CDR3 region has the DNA TGTGCCTGGAGTGCCCTTCGTATAGGGGGAAATCAGCCCCAGCATTTT. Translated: CAWSALRIGGNQPQHF.